This passage covers 5 T cell receptor beta chains from one sample sequenced in a study of cytomegalovirus exposure and HLA in healthy donors. PCR used 60 Vbeta primers and 13 Jbeta primers. Here immunoSEQ multiplex PCR was the method, and the copy in TCRdb shows in-frame clones only, minus some. The table has roughly 200,000 clones, just under 80% seen once. Sequenced: PBMCs. The receptors originated from a female donor in good health and CMV-seronegative.

J is TRBJ2-1 and V is TRBV6-4; 8 positions match TRBD2. The CDR3 spans 15 residues. Per germline, CDR1 MRHNA and CDR2 SNTAGT. V was clipped by 0 bases and J by 2 bases; unmatched bases: 0. CDR3 protein: CASSDSSGTYNEQFF. CDR3 nucleotide sequence: TGTGCCAGCAGTGACTCTAGCGGGACCTACAATGAGCAGTTCTTC.

The chain is built from TRBV28 and TRBJ1-2, with D tentatively TRBD1 (6 bases). V was pared by 8 bases and J by 2 bases, with 15 bases between. The CDR3 has 14 amino acids. The germline gives CDR1 MDHEN, CDR2 SYDVKM. The CDR3 DNA is TGTGCCAGCGGCGAGTTTAGGGGGAACTATGGCTACACCTTC. This encodes CASGEFRGNYGYTF.

V and J are TRBV7-8 and TRBJ2-3; a weak D match, TRBD2 (5 bases). There are 14 residues in the CDR3. CDR1 and CDR2 (germline): SGHVS, FQNEAQ. The V end was cut by 3 bases, the J end by 6 bases, with 13 bases between. The CDR3: CASSFASPGDTQYF. CDR3 DNA sequence: TGTGCCAGCAGCTTCGCCAGCCCGGGGGATACGCAGTATTTT.

The V gene is TRBV27, the J gene TRBJ2-2, with a tentative D call TRBD1 (6 bases). The ends were cut back, 4 bases at V and 4 bases at J, with 16 bases in the middle. The CDR3 loop spans 16 amino acids. Germline V gene lookup returns CDR1 MNHEY and CDR2 SMNVEV (reference sequence). In DNA, the CDR3 is TGTGCCAGCAGTTATGAAAGGACAGAGCCCACCGGGGAGCTGTTTTTT. Residues: CASSYERTEPTGELFF.

This clone was seen only a few times. The V and J genes are TRBV30 and TRBJ2-1; 7 positions agree with TRBD2. Trimming cost V 7 bases and J 5 bases; bases outside gene matches: 8. The CDR3 loop spans 13 amino acids. CDR1 and CDR2 from the germline V gene are GTSNPN and SVGIG (reference sequence). The CDR3 loop reads CAFQGGSNNEQFF. The CDR3 DNA reads TGTGCCTTTCAGGGAGGGTCAAACAATGAGCAGTTCTTC.